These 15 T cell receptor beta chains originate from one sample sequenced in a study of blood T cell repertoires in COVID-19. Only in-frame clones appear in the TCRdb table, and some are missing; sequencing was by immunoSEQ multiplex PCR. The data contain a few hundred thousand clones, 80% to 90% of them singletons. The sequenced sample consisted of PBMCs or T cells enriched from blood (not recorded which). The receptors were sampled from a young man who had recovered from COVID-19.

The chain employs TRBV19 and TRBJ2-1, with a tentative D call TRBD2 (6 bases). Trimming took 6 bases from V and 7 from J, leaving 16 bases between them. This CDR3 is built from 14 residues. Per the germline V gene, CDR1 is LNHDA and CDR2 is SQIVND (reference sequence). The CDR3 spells CASSTAGTGNEQFF. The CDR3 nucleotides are TGTGCCAGTAGCACCGCCGGGACTGGAAATGAGCAGTTCTTC. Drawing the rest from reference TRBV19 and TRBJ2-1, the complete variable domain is DGGITQSPKYLFRKEGQNVTLSCEQNLNHDAMYWYRQDPGQGLRLIYYSQIVNDFQKGDIAEGYSVSREKKESFPLTVTSAQKNPTAFYLCASSTAGTGNEQFFGPGTRLTVL.

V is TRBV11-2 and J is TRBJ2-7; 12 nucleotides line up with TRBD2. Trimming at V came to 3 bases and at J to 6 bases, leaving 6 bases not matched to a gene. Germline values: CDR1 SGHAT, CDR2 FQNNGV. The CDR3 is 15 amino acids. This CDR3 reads CASSFRLAGVGEQYF. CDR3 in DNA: TGTGCCAGCAGCTTCCGACTAGCGGGAGTTGGCGAGCAGTACTTC.

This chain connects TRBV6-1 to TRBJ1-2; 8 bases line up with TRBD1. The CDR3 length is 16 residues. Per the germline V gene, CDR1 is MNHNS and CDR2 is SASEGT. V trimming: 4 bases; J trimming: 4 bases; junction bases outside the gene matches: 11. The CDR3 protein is CASSALRGPKGYGYTF. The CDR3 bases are TGTGCCAGCAGTGCCCTCAGGGGGCCGAAGGGCTATGGCTACACCTTC.

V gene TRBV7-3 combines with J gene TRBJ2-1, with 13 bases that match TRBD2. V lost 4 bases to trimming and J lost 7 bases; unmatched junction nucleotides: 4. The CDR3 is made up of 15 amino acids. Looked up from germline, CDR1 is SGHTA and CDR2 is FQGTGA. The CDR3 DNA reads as TGTGCCAGCAGCTCACGGACTAGCGGGAGAAATGAGCAGTTCTTC. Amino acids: CASSSRTSGRNEQFF.

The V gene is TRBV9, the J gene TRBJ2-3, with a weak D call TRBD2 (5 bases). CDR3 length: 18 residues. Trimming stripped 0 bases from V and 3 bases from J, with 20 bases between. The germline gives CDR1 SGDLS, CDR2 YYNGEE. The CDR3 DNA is TGTGCCAGCAGCGTAGAGCCACGGGATCCCCGGAGAACAGATACGCAGTATTTT. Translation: CASSVEPRDPRRTDTQYF.

In DNA, the CDR3 is TGTGCCAGCAGCTCCTCGACAGGGCATGAAAAACTGTTTTTT. This sequence encodes CASSSSTGHEKLFF. The V gene is TRBV11-2, the J gene TRBJ1-4, with 7 bases aligning to TRBD1. After removal of 4 bases from V and 6 bases from J, the junction contained 5 bases not matched to a gene. Germline-derived CDR1 and CDR2 are SGHAT and FQNNGV. This CDR3 comprises 14 residues. The complete variable domain, with remaining parts taken from reference TRBV11-2 and TRBJ1-4, reads EAGVAQSPRYKIIEKRQSVAFWCNPISGHATLYWYQQILGQGPKLLIQFQNNGVVDDSQLPKDRFSAERLKGVDSTLKIQPAKLEDSAVYLCASSSSTGHEKLFFGSGTQLSVL.

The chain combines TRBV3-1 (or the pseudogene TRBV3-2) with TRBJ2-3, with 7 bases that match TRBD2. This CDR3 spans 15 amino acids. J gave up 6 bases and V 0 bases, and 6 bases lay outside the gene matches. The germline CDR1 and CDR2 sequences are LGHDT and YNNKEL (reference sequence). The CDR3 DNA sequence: TGTGCCAGCAGCCAAGATAGCGGGTACCGGGATACGCAGTATTTT. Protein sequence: CASSQDSGYRDTQYF.

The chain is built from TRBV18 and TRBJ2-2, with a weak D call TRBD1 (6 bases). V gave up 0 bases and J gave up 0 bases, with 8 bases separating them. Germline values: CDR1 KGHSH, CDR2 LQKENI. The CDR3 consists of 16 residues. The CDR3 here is CASSPPGQANTGELFF. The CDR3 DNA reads TGTGCCAGCTCACCACCGGGACAAGCGAACACCGGGGAGCTGTTTTTT.

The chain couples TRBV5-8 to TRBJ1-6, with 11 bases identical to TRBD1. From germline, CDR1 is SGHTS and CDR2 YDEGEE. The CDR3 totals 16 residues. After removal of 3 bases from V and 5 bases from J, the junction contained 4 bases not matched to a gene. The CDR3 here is CASSWTGGVHNSPLHF. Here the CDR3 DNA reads TGTGCCAGCAGCTGGACAGGGGGCGTACATAATTCACCCCTCCACTTT.

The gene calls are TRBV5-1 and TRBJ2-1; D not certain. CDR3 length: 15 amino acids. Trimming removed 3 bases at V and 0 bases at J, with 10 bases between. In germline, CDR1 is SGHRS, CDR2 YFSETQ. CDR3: CASSSTASSYNEQFF. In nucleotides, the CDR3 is TGCGCCAGCAGCTCGACGGCTAGCTCCTACAATGAGCAGTTCTTC. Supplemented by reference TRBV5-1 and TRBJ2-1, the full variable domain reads KAGVTQTPRYLIKTRGQQVTLSCSPISGHRSVSWYQQTPGQGLQFLFEYFSETQRNKGNFPGRFSGRQFSNSRSEMNVSTLELGDSALYLCASSSTASSYNEQFFGPGTRLTVL.

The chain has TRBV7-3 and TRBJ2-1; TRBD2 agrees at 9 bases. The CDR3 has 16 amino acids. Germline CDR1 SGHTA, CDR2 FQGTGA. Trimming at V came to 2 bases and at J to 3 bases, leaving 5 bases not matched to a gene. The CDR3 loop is CASSLGLSGSYNEQFF. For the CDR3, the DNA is TGTGCCAGCAGCTTAGGTCTTAGCGGGAGCTACAATGAGCAGTTCTTC.

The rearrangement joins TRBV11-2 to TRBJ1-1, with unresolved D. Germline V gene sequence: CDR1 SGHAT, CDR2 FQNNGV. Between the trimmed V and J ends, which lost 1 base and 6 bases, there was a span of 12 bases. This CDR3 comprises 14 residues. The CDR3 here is CASSLAHSGPEAFF. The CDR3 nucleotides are TGTGCCAGCAGCTTAGCCCACAGCGGCCCTGAAGCTTTCTTT.

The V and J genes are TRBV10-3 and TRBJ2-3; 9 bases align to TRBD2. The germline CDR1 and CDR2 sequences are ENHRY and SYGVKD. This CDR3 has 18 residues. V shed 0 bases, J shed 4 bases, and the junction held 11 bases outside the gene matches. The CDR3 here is CAISESGYRGLASDTQYF. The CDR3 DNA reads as TGTGCCATCAGTGAGTCGGGGTACAGGGGACTAGCCTCAGATACGCAGTATTTT.

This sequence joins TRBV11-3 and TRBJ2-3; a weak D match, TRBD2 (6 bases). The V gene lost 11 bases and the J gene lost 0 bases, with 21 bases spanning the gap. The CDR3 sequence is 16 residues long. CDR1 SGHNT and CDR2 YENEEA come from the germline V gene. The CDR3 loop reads CASQPPGRDSTDTQYF. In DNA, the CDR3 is TGTGCCTCGCAGCCTCCGGGGCGGGATAGCACAGATACGCAGTATTTT.

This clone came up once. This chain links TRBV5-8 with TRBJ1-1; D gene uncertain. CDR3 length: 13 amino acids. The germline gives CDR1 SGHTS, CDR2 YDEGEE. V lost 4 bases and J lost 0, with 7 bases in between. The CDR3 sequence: CASSPAMNTEAFF. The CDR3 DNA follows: TGTGCCAGCAGCCCCGCGATGAACACTGAAGCTTTCTTT. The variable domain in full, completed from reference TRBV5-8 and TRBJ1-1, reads EAGVTQSPTHLIKTRGQQATLRCSPISGHTSVYWYQQALGLGLQFLLWYDEGEERNRGNFPPRFSGRQFPNYSSELNVNALELEDSALYLCASSPAMNTEAFFGQGTRLTVV.